Below are 10 T cell receptor beta chains sequenced from a single sample in a study of shared clonotypes between healthy human individuals. Naive CD8 cells, CD45RO-negative and positively selected for CCR7, excluded terminally differentiated effector memory CD45RA+ cells. Sequenced by immunoSEQ multiplex PCR; TCRdb stores in-frame clones only, minus some. The data contain fewer than 800,000 clones, about 91% of them seen just once; the ten biggest clones take up roughly 24%. Sequences were obtained from naive CD8+ T cells sorted from blood. Receptor source: a man aged 30 to 39 in good health.

This clone was recorded only once. The sample contains more than one DNA sequence encoding this CDR3. The chain recombines TRBV9 with TRBJ2-3, with D possibly being TRBD2 (6 bases). Germline-derived CDR1 and CDR2 are SGDLS and YYNGEE. CDR3 length: 14 residues. Trimming removed 0 bases at V and 2 bases at J, with 7 bases between. The CDR3 here is CASSVGGVTDTQYF. The CDR3 DNA is TGTGCCAGCAGCGTAGGGGGGGTCACAGATACGCAGTATTTT.

The chain couples TRBV19 to TRBJ2-1; D call uncertain. The CDR3 contains 15 residues. The germline V gene encodes CDR1 LNHDA and CDR2 SQIVND (reference sequence). With 7 bases removed from V and 5 bases from J, the gap between germline ends came to 18 bases. The CDR3 bases are TGTGCCAGTACCCCGGTCCCCCTAGGGAACAATGAGCAGTTCTTC. Translated, it gives CASTPVPLGNNEQFF.

This chain uses TRBV29-1 with TRBJ2-7; TRBD2 agrees at 9 bases. V gave up 4 bases and J gave up 2 bases; unmatched junction bases: 3. Germline CDR1 reads SQVTM; CDR2 reads ANQGSEA. The CDR3 has 13 residues. In DNA form, the CDR3 reads TGCAGCGTTGCGACTAGCGGCGCCTACGAGCAGTACTTC. Protein product: CSVATSGAYEQYF.

This chain uses TRBV4-3 with TRBJ2-1; the match to TRBD2 covers 9 bases. Germline CDR1 LGHNA, CDR2 YSLEER. The CDR3 runs to 15 residues. V was clipped by 4 bases and J by 2 bases; unmatched bases: 3. The CDR3 protein is CASSLSGRAYNEQFF. The CDR3, as DNA: TGCGCCAGCAGCCTTAGCGGGAGAGCCTACAATGAGCAGTTCTTC.

This chain uses TRBV30 with TRBJ1-1; D unresolved. With 2 bases removed from V and 11 bases from J, the gap between germline ends came to 15 bases. This CDR3 contains 12 residues. Germline V gene sequence: CDR1 GTSNPN, CDR2 SVGIG (reference sequence). The CDR3 DNA reads TGTGCCTGGAGTAACGACGGGTCTGTTGCTTTCTTT. Its translation: CAWSNDGSVAFF.

This clone was observed a single time. The chain recombines TRBV7-2 with TRBJ2-7, with 7 bases fitting TRBD1. CDR1 is SGHTA and CDR2 is FQGNSA in the germline V gene. This CDR3 has 16 amino acids. V dropped 0 bases and J dropped 2; count of bases not matched to a gene: 7. The CDR3 here is CASSLAAGGSAYEQYF. DNA of the CDR3: TGTGCCAGCAGCTTAGCGGCAGGGGGTTCGGCCTACGAGCAGTACTTC. Combining the CDR3 with reference TRBV7-2 and TRBJ2-7 gives the whole variable domain GAGVSQSPSNKVTEKGKDVELRCDPISGHTALYWYRQSLGQGLEFLIYFQGNSAPDKSGLPSDRFSAERTGGSVSTLTIQRTQQEDSAVYLCASSLAAGGSAYEQYFGPGTRLTVT.

The genes are TRBV4-3 and TRBJ2-1; 15 bases match TRBD2. CDR3 size: 15 residues. V shed 5 bases, J shed 8 bases, and the junction held 4 bases outside the gene matches. CDR1 is LGHNA, CDR2 YSLEER, per germline. CDR3 DNA sequence: TGCGCCAGCAGCAGCCGGACTAGCGGGAGGGATGAGCAGTTCTTC. It specifies CASSSRTSGRDEQFF.

This chain joins TRBV21-1 and TRBJ2-3; the D call TRBD2 from the table was never checked on the DNA. TRBV21-1 constitutes a pseudogene. The CDR3 runs to 17 residues. CDR3 region: CASSNSAARRGPDTQYF. CDR3 coding DNA: TGTGCCAGCAGCAACTCCGCAGCCAGGAGGGGTCCAGATACGCAGTATTTT.

The CDR3 nucleotides are TGTGCCAGCAGTTACAAAAAAGGTATAGAGCAGTTCTTC. Encoded protein: CASSYKKGIEQFF. The V gene is TRBV6-6, the J gene TRBJ2-1; D is ambiguous. CDR3 length: 13 amino acids. Trimming cost V 2 bases and J 10 bases, with 12 bases left between them. Germline CDR1 reads MNHNY; CDR2 reads SVGAGI (reference sequence).

The chain is built from TRBV2 and TRBJ2-7; D is perhaps TRBD1 or TRBD2 (5 bases each). Germline CDR1 is SNHLY and CDR2 is FYNNEI. There are 15 residues in the CDR3. The V and J ends lost 0 bases and 3 bases respectively, with 12 bases between them. CDR3 nucleotides: TGTGCCAGCAGTGAAGCGCTTGGGACGCACTACGAGCAGTACTTC. Protein product: CASSEALGTHYEQYF.